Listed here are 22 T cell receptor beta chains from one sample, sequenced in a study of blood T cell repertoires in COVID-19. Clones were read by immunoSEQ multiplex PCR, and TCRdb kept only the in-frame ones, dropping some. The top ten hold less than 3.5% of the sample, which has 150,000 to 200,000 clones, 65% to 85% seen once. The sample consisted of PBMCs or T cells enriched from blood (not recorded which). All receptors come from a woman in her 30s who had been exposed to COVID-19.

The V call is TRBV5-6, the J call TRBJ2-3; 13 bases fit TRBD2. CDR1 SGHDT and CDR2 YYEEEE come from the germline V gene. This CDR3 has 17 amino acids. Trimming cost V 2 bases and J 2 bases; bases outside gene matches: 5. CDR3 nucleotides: TGTGCCAGCAGCTTCAGACTAGCGGGGGGATACACAGATACGCAGTATTTT. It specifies CASSFRLAGGYTDTQYF.

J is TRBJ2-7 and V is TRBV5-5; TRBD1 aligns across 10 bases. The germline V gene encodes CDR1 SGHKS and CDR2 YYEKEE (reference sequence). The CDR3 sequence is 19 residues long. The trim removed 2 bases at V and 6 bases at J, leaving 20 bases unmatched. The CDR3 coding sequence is TGTGCCAGCAGCTTTCTATTATATCTCAGCGGGACAGGGGATCTCGAGCAGTACTTC. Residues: CASSFLLYLSGTGDLEQYF.

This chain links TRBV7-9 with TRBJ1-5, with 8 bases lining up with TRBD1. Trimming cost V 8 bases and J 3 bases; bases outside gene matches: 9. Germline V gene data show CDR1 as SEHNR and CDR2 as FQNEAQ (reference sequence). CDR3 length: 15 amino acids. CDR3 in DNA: TGTGCCAGCTCCCCAGGACAGGGAAACAATCAGCCCCAGCATTTT. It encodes CASSPGQGNNQPQHF.

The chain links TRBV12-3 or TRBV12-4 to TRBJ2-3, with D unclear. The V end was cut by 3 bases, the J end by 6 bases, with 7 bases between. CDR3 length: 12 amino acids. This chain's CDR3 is CASSLATDTQYF. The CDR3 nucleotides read TGTGCCAGCAGTTTGGCCACGGATACGCAGTATTTT.

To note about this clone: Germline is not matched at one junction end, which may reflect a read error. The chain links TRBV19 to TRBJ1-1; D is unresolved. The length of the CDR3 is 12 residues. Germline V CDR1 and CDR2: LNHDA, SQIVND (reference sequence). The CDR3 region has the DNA TGTGCCAGTAGTATAGGACGGACTGAGGCTTTCTTT. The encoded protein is CASSIGRTEAFF. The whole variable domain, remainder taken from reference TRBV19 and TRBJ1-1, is DGGITQSPKYLFRKEGQNVTLSCEQNLNHDAMYWYRQDPGQGLRLIYYSQIVNDFQKGDIAEGYSVSREKKESFPLTVTSAQKNPTAFYLCASSIGRTEAFFGQGTRLTVV.

CDR3 in amino acids: CASSLEGTGEKLFF. In nucleotides, the CDR3 is TGCGCCAGCAGCTTGGAAGGGACTGGTGAAAAACTGTTTTTT. The chain joins TRBV5-1 to TRBJ1-4; the D gene is possibly TRBD1 (5 bases). The V end was cut by 0 bases, the J end by 7 bases, with 10 bases between. Per the germline V gene, CDR1 is SGHRS and CDR2 is YFSETQ. CDR3 length: 14 residues.

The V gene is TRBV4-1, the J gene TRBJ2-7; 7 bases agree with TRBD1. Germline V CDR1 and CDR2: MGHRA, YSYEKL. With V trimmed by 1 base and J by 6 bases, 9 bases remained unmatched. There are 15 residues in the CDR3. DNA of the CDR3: TGCGCCAGCAGCCAAGTGGCAGGGGGAAACCTCGAGCAGTACTTC. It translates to CASSQVAGGNLEQYF.

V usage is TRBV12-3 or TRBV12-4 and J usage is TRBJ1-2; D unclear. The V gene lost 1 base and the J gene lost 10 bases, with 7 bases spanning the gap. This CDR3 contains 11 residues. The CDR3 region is CASSLGQDYTF. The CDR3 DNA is TGTGCCAGCAGTTTAGGGCAGGACTACACCTTC.

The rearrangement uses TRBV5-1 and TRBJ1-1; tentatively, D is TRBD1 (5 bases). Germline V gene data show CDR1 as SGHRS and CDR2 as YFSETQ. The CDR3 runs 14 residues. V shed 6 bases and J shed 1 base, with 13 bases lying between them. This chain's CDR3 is CASNTGQTNTEAFF. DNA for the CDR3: TGCGCCAGCAACACAGGACAAACGAACACTGAAGCTTTCTTT.

The CDR3, as DNA: TGTGCCTGGAGTGTAGAGGGGGGGGCCTACGAGCAGTACTTC. The encoded protein is CAWSVEGGAYEQYF. The chain carries TRBV30 and TRBJ2-7; D is perhaps TRBD2 (7 bases). There are 14 residues in the CDR3. Trimming removed 0 bases from V and 2 bases from J, with 11 bases in between. Germline CDR1 is GTSNPN and CDR2 is SVGIG (reference sequence).

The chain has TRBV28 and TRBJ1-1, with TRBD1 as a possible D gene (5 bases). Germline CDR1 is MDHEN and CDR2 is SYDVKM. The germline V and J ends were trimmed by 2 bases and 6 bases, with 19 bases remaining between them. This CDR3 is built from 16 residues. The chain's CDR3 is CASSLRVGAGNAEAFF. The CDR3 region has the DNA TGTGCCAGCAGTTTAAGGGTTGGGGCAGGAAACGCTGAAGCTTTCTTT.

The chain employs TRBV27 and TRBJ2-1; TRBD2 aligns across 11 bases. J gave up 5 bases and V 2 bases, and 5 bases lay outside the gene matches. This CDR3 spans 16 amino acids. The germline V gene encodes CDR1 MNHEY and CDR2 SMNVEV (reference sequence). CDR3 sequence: CASSLEGLAADNEQFF. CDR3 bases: TGTGCCAGCAGTTTAGAGGGACTAGCGGCGGACAATGAGCAGTTCTTC.

The DNA of the CDR3 is TGTGCCAGCCGTACGGGACTAGCGGACAGCCAAGAGACCCAGTACTTC. Translating it yields CASRTGLADSQETQYF. V usage is TRBV3-1 (or the pseudogene TRBV3-2) and J usage is TRBJ2-5; 11 bases map to TRBD2. CDR1 is LGHDT, CDR2 YNNKEL, per germline (reference sequence). The CDR3 runs to 16 residues. V was pared by 8 bases and J by 1 base, with 9 bases of the junction left unmatched.

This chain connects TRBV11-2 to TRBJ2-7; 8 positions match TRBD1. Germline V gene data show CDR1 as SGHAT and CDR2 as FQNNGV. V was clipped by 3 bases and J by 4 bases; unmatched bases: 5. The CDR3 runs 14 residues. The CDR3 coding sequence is TGTGCCAGCAGCTTTAGTCAGGGGGCGTACGAGCAGTACTTC. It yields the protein CASSFSQGAYEQYF. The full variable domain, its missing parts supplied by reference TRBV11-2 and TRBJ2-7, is EAGVAQSPRYKIIEKRQSVAFWCNPISGHATLYWYQQILGQGPKLLIQFQNNGVVDDSQLPKDRFSAERLKGVDSTLKIQPAKLEDSAVYLCASSFSQGAYEQYFGPGTRLTVT.

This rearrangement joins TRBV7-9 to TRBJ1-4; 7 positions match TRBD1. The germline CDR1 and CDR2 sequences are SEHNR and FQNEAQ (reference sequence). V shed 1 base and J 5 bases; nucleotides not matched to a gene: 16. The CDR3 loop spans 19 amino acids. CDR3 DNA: TGTGCCAGCAGCTTAGATTGGGGACAGCCAAATACCGGCAATGAAAAACTGTTTTTT. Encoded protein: CASSLDWGQPNTGNEKLFF.

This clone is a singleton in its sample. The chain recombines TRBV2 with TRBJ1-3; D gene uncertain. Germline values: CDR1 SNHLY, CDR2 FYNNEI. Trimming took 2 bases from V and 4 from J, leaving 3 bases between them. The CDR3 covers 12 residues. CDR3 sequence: CASSEQGNTIYF. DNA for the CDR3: TGTGCCAGCAGTGAACAGGGAAACACCATATATTTT.

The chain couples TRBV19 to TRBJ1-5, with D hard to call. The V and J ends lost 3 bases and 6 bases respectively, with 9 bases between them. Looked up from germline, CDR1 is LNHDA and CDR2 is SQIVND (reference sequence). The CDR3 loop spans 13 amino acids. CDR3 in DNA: TGTGCCAGTAGTATCACCGTCGGTCAGCCCCAGCATTTT. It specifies CASSITVGQPQHF.

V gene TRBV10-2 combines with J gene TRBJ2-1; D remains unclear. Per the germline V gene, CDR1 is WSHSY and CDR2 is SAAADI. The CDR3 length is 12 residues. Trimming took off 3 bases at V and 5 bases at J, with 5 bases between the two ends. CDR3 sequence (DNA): TGCGCCAGCAGTGACCAAAACAATGAGCAGTTCTTC. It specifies CASSDQNNEQFF.

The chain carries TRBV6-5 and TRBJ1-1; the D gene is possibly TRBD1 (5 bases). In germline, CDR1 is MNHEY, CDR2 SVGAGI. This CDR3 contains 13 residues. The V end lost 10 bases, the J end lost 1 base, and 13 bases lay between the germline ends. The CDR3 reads CATRERPNTEAFF. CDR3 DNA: TGTGCCACCAGGGAGAGGCCGAACACTGAAGCTTTCTTT.

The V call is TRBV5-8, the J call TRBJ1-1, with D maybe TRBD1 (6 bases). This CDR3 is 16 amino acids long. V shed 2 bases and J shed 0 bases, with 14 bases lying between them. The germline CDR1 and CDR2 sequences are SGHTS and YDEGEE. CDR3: CASSFAGGVMNTEAFF. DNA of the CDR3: TGTGCCAGCAGCTTCGCGGGGGGCGTCATGAACACTGAAGCTTTCTTT.

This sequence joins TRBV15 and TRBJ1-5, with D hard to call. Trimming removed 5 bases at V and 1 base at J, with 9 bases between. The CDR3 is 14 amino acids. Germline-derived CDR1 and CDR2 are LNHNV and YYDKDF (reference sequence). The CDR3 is CATSPMGSNQPQHF. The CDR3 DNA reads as TGTGCCACCAGCCCAATGGGCAGCAATCAGCCCCAGCATTTT.

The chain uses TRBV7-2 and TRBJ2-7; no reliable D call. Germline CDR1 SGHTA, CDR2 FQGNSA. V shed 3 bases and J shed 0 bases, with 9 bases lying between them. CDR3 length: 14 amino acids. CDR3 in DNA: TGTGCCAGCAGCTTCACTATGAGCTCCTACGAGCAGTACTTC. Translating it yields CASSFTMSSYEQYF.